The 5 T cell receptor beta chains in this list originate from one sample, sequenced in a study of blood T cell repertoires in COVID-19. Libraries were prepared by immunoSEQ multiplex PCR; TCRdb keeps only in-frame clonotypes and omits some of them. The sample shows roughly 200,000 clones, 75% to 95% of them seen only once. The material sequenced was peripheral blood. The receptors were gathered from a man aged 45 to 65 with acute or convalescent COVID-19.

The chain is built from TRBV10-3 and TRBJ1-2; 7 bases fit TRBD1. The CDR3 contains 14 residues. The germline CDR1 and CDR2 sequences are ENHRY and SYGVKD. Trimming took 2 bases from V and 5 from J; bases not matched to a gene: 5. The CDR3 DNA reads as TGTGCCATCAGTGAGCGGCAGGGGGAGTATGGCTACACCTTC. The encoded protein is CAISERQGEYGYTF.

The table lists this clone with a count of one. The chain is built from TRBV7-8 and TRBJ2-7, with D unclear. Germline assignment: CDR1 SGHVS and CDR2 FQNEAQ. The CDR3 has 13 amino acids. Trimming pared 0 bases from V and 6 bases from J, leaving 9 bases between. This chain's CDR3 is CASSLAASREQYF. CDR3 nucleotide sequence: TGTGCCAGCAGCTTAGCCGCTAGTCGCGAGCAGTACTTC.

This clone was counted a single time. The gene calls are TRBV28 and TRBJ2-7; tentatively, D is TRBD1 (5 bases). The CDR3 runs to 12 residues. From germline, CDR1 is MDHEN and CDR2 SYDVKM. V lost 3 bases, J lost 6 bases, and 9 bases lay in between. CDR3: CASSLGQFEQYV. The CDR3 bases are TGTGCCAGCAGTTTGGGGCAATTCGAGCAGTACGTC.

The chain has TRBV6-1 and TRBJ1-5; maybe TRBD1 (5 bases). Germline V gene data show CDR1 as MNHNS and CDR2 as SASEGT. CDR3 length: 17 residues. The V gene lost 4 bases and the J gene lost 5 bases, with 21 bases spanning the gap. CDR3 in DNA: TGTGCCAGCAGTGTGGGCCAGGGCCTAGGAAACTATCAGCCCCAGCATTTT. Translation gives CASSVGQGLGNYQPQHF.

DNA for the CDR3: TGTGCCAGCAGCTTAGCGGCGGGGTCACAAGAGACCCAGTACTTC. Translating gives CASSLAAGSQETQYF. The V gene is TRBV7-2, the J gene TRBJ2-5; TRBD2 is a possible D gene (6 bases). The CDR3 totals 15 residues. Per the germline V gene, CDR1 is SGHTA and CDR2 is FQGNSA. V dropped 0 bases and J dropped 2 bases, with 10 bases sitting between them. The variable domain in full, completed from reference TRBV7-2 and TRBJ2-5, reads GAGVSQSPSNKVTEKGKDVELRCDPISGHTALYWYRQSLGQGLEFLIYFQGNSAPDKSGLPSDRFSAERTGGSVSTLTIQRTQQEDSAVYLCASSLAAGSQETQYFGPGTRLLVL.